This T cell receptor beta chain stems from a study of siplizumab effects on memory and regulatory T cells (dated by TCRdb to the late 2010s). About the full investigation: The study examined how the anti-CD2 antibody siplizumab affects alloreactive T-cell subsets in allogeneic mixed lymphocyte reactions built from human PBMCs.

Sorted unstimulated T cells and proliferating T cells recovered from mixed lymphocyte reactions underwent TCRbeta CDR3 sequencing. Fresh whole blood from about ten HLA-typed healthy donors served as the source for isolating PBMCs. General study outcomes and caveats: No functional confirmation was obtained for the suppressive function of proliferating Tregs from siplizumab cultures. Compared with memory T cells, unstimulated naive T cells appeared more diverse, and naive cells seemed to make a substantial contribution to the alloresponse. Sequences below about 10^-5 frequency were poorly captured, so only a minor fraction of alloreactive clones could be mapped to unstimulated subsets. A naive or memory phenotype could not be assigned to roughly 80-97% of proliferating CD4+ or CD8+ clones. Among mappable alloreactive CD4+ clones, the Treg-derived fraction averaged about 70% with siplizumab versus about 25% in control reactions. Siplizumab significantly lowered the cumulative frequency of alloreactive sequences that could be traced to unstimulated CD4+ memory T cells.

Library method: the immunoSEQ multiplex PCR assay. The deep sequencing platform assayed roughly 10^5 TCR templates per sample. Genomic DNA extracted from sorted T cells was used for TCRbeta CDR3 sequencing. The study's processing was this. The R programming language was used for clonal analysis of the TCRbeta CDR3 data. Alloreactive CD4+ and CD8+ clones were defined by comparing unstimulated samples with post-reaction CFSE-low samples. By matching sequences to the repertoires of sorted unstimulated Treg and non-Treg cells, each alloreactive CD4+ clone was assigned a regulatory or non-regulatory origin. TCRdb took this table from immuneACCESS and kept in-frame rearrangements with V and J called. Such tables lack part of the clones; where checked against another copy, unresolved V genes explain under half of the gap, and the rest is unexplained. V and J calls and clone size are copied from that table; D and trimming were computed from the DNA. The sample data list over 60,000 clones, and 75% to 95% of these were observed just once. Around 30% of the sample belongs to the ten largest clones.

A word on this clone: Its binding antigen is unknown. It has no much larger one-base neighbor in the sample; base qualities were not kept.

The CDR1 and CDR2 encoded by the germline V gene (reference sequence) are GTSNPN and SVGIG. The CDR3 runs 16 residues from the cysteine to the phenylalanine. Just CDR3 DNA is preserved here, 48 bases in frame from base 1. The germline V and J ends show losses of 1 base and 3 bases respectively, and no gene match explains 6 bases of the junction. This clonotype was obtained from a human donor in good health. The chain links TRBV30 with TRBJ2-1; 10 central bases correspond to TRBD2. The sample taken for sequencing was CD8+ T cells sorted from blood. CDR3 sequence: CAWSDQAGGFYNEQFF. The base sequence is TGTGCCTGGAGTGACCAAGCGGGAGGGTTCTACAATGAGCAGTTCTTC.